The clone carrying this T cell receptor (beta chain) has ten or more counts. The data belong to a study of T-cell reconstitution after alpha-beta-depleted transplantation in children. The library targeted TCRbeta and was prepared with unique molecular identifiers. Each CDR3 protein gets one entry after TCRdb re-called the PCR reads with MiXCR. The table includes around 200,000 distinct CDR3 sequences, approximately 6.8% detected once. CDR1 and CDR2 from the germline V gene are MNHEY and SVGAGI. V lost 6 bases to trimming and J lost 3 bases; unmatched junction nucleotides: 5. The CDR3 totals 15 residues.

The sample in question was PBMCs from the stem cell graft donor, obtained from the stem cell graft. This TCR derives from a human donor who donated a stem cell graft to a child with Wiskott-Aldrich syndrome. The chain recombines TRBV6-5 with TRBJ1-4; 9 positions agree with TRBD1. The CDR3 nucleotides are TGTGCCAGCAGACTACAGGGGGCATCTAATGAAAAACTGTTTTTT. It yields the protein CASRLQGASNEKLFF.